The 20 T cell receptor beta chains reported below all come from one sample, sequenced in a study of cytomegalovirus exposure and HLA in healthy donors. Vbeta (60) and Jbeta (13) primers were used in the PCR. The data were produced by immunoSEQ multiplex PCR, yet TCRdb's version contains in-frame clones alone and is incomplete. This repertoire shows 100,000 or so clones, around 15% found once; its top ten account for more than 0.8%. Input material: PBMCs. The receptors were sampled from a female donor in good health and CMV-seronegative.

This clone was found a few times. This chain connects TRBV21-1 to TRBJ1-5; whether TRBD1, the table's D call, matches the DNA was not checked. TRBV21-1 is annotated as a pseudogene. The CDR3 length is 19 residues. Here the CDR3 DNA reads TGTGCCAGCAGGACATGGACAGGGGTCAGCGTATGGTGCAATCAGCCCCAGCATTTT. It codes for CASRTWTGVSVWCNQPQHF.

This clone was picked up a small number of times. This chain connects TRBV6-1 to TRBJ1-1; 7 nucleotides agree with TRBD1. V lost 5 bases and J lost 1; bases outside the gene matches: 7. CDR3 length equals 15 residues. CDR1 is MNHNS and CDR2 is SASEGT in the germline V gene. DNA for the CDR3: TGTGCCAGCAGTCCTATTAGACAGGGGAACACTGAAGCTTTCTTT. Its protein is CASSPIRQGNTEAFF.

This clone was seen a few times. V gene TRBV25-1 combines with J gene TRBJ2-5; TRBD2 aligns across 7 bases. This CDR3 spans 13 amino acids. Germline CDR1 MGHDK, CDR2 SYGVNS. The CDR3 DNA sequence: TGTGCAGTAGCGGGTGTGCCCGTAGAGACCCAGTACTTC. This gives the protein CAVAGVPVETQYF.

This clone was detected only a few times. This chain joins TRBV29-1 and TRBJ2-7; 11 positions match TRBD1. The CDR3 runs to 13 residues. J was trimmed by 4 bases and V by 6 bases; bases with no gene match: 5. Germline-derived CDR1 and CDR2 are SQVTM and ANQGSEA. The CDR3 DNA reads TGCAGCGTCGGACAGGGGGCGTTTTACGAGCAGTACTTC. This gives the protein CSVGQGAFYEQYF.

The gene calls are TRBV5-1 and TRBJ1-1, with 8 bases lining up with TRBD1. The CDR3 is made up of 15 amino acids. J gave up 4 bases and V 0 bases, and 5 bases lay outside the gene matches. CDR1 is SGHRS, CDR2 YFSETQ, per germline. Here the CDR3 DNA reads TGCGCCAGCAGCTTGGATACAGGGGGTGGCACTGAAGCTTTCTTT. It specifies CASSLDTGGGTEAFF.

The CDR3: CASSPGTGGGETQYF. In DNA, the CDR3 is TGTGCCAGCAGCCCCGGGACAGGGGGCGGAGAGACCCAGTACTTC. The genes are TRBV6-1 and TRBJ2-5; TRBD1 agrees at 12 bases. Losses at the gene ends were 6 bases for V and 4 bases for J; bases not matched to a gene: 6. The length of the CDR3 is 15 residues. The germline V gene encodes CDR1 MNHNS and CDR2 SASEGT.

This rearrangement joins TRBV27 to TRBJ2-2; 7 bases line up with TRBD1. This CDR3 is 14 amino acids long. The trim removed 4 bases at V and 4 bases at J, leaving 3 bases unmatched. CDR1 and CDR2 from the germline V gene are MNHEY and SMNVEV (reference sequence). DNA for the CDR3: TGTGCCAGCAGTTCTTACAGGGGCACCGGGGAGCTGTTTTTT. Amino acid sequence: CASSSYRGTGELFF.

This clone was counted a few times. The CDR3 DNA follows: TGTGCCAGCAGCTTGGGGCGGGAGTTTGCCGGGGAGCTGTTTTTT. Protein sequence: CASSLGREFAGELFF. J is TRBJ2-2 and V is TRBV9; 7 bases align to TRBD2. Germline CDR1 and CDR2: SGDLS and YYNGEE. The CDR3 sequence is 15 residues long. Trimming removed 4 bases from V and 6 bases from J; junction bases left unmatched: 9.

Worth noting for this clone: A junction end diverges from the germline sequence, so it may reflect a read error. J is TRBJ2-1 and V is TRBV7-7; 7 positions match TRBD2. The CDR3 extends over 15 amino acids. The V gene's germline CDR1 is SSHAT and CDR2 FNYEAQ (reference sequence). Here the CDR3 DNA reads TGTGCTAGCAGCCAGGCCTCAGGCGGGAGCAATGAGCAGTTCTTC. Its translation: CASSQASGGSNEQFF.

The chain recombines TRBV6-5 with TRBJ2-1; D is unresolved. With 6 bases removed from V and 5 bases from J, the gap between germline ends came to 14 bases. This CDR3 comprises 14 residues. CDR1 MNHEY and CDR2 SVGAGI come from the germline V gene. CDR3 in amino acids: CASRRSVEDNEQFF. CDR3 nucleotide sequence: TGTGCCAGCAGAAGGTCCGTTGAGGACAATGAGCAGTTCTTC.

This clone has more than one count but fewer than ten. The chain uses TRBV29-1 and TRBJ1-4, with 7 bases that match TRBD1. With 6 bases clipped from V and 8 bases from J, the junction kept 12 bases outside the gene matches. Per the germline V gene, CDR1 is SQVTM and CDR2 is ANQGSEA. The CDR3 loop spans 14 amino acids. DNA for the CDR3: TGCAGCGTACTAGACAGGGCGGGGAAGGAAAAACTGTTTTTT. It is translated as CSVLDRAGKEKLFF.

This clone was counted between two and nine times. For the CDR3, the DNA is TGCGCCAGCAGCCAAGCTTCCGGAAACACCATATATTTT. Translation gives CASSQASGNTIYF. The rearrangement joins TRBV4-3 to TRBJ1-3; D remains unclear. The germline V gene encodes CDR1 LGHNA and CDR2 YSLEER. Trimming took 1 base from V and 4 from J, leaving 5 bases between them. The CDR3 extends over 13 amino acids.

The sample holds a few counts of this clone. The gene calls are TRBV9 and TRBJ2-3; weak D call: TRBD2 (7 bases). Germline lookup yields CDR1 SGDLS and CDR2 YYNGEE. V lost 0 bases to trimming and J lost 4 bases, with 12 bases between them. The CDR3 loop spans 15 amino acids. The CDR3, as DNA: TGTGCCAGCAGCGTAGACGGGGGGCTATCAGATACGCAGTATTTT. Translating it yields CASSVDGGLSDTQYF.

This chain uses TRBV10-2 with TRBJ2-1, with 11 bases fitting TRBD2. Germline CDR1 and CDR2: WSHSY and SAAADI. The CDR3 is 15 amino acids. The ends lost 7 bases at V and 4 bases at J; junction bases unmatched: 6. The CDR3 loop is CASTWVAGGYNEQFF. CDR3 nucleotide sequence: TGCGCCAGCACCTGGGTAGCGGGGGGGTACAATGAGCAGTTCTTC.

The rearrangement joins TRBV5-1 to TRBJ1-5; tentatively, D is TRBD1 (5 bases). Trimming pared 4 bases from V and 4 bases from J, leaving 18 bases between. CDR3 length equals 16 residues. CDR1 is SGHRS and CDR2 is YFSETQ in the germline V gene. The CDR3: CASSILPTGGNQPQHF. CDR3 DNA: TGCGCCAGCAGCATCCTACCTACGGGGGGAAATCAGCCCCAGCATTTT.

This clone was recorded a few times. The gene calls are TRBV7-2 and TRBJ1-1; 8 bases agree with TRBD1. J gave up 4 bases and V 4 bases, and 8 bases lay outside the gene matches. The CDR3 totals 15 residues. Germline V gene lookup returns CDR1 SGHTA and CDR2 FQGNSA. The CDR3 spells CASSWGQAGSTEAFF. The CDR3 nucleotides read TGTGCCAGCAGCTGGGGACAGGCCGGGAGCACTGAAGCTTTCTTT.

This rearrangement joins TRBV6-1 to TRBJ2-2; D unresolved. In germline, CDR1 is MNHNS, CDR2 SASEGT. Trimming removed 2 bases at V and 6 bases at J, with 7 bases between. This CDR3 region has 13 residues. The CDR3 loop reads CASSEIRAGELFF. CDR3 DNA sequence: TGTGCCAGCAGTGAAATAAGAGCCGGGGAGCTGTTTTTT.

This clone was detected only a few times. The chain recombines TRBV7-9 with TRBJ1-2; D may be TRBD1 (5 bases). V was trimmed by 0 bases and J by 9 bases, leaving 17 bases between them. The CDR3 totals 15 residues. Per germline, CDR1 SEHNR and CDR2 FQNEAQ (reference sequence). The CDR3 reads CASSLAAGRAASYTF. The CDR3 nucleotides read TGTGCCAGCAGCTTAGCAGCGGGACGGGCAGCGAGCTACACCTTC.

CDR3 residues: CASSPQQGIQPQHF. The CDR3 DNA is TGTGCCAGCAGTCCACAACAGGGAATTCAGCCCCAGCATTTT. This chain uses TRBV6-5 with TRBJ1-5, with a weak D call TRBD1 (6 bases). The V end lost 5 bases, the J end lost 6 bases, and 14 bases lay between the germline ends. Germline V CDR1 and CDR2: MNHEY, SVGAGI. This CDR3 spans 14 amino acids.

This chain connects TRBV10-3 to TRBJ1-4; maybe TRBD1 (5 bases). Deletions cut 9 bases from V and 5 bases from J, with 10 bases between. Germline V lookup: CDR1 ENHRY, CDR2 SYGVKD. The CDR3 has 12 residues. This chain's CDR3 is CAIGTDNEKLFF. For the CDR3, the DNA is TGTGCCATAGGGACTGACAATGAAAAACTGTTTTTT.